This record concerns one T cell receptor (beta chain) sequence. Antigen: not known. CDR3 length: 14 residues. Primers included in the PCR were 60 Vbeta and 13 Jbeta primers. Generated by immunoSEQ multiplex PCR, the TCRdb table keeps only in-frame clones and is missing some. The table includes over 70,000 clones, 70% to 90% detected once. These data come from a study of cytomegalovirus exposure and HLA in healthy donors. Study observations and caveats: A later analysis linked more than 15,000 TCR beta sequences to HLA alleles at 0.05 false discovery rate. It was likely that a cluster of highly shared sequence variants was a sequencing artifact. The presence/absence work took it that sequencing depth was about the same across donors. Reportedly, fewer N-insertions than the roughly 600-donor mean appeared in an Asian-associated ancestry cluster in a later analysis.

Material for sequencing was PBMCs. The chain joins TRBV21-1 to TRBJ2-1; the table's D call of TRBD1 was not tested on the DNA. TRBV21-1 is reported as a pseudogene. The origin of this receptor is a man between 18 and 35 years old in good health and CMV-seronegative. The CDR3 coding sequence is TGTGCCAGCAGCAAAGCGCATGGGCAGGCTAAGCAGTTCTTC. This codes for CASSKAHGQAKQFF.